This T cell receptor beta chain appears in the sequencing data of a study of read filtering for tumor transcriptome and immune sequencing. Overall study: Patients were some 16 male and around 15 female, mean age 65.9 years, range roughly 47 to 85. R-ISS stage counts were eight or nine for I, about 15 for II, 7 for III.

This clonotype was found a few times. V lost 4 bases to trimming and J lost 8 bases, with 18 bases between them. The germline gives CDR1 SGHRS, CDR2 YFSETQ. The CDR3 has 14 residues. This library used 300 to 450 ng RNA and molecular barcoded adaptors spanning alpha/delta and beta/gamma chains. TCRdb analysed the reads with MiXCR anew, one entry per CDR3 protein. The sample lists tens of thousands of distinct CDR3 sequences; about 15% were seen once. The V gene is TRBV5-1, the J gene TRBJ1-1, with D tentatively TRBD1 (5 bases). The source material was a population of CD138-negative cells sorted from bone marrow. This TCR derives from a donor at least 40 years old with multiple myeloma. Here the CDR3 reads CASSRRGTTKEAFF. DNA for the CDR3: TGCGCCAGCAGCAGACGGGGGACTACCAAGGAAGCTTTCTTT.